This T cell receptor (delta chain) was sequenced for a study of gamma-delta T cells after stem cell transplantation. The CDR3 has 15 residues. Germline V lookup: CDR1 GEAIGNYY, CDR2 EKD. The V gene end was trimmed by 0 bases and the J gene end by 11 bases; junction bases not matched to a gene: 13. TCRdb re-called clones from the RT-PCR reads using CATT. The table records approximately 14,000 delta-chain clones, approximately 31% of them present only once. Sequenced: gamma-delta T cells. V is TRDV2 and J is TRDJ1; TRDD3 matches at 8 bases. The sequence was obtained from a human donor. It is not recorded whose cells these are; they may come from a transplant donor. This CDR3 reads CACDTRGYPGSNLIF. CDR3 sequence (DNA): TGTGCCTGTGACACCAGGGGATACCCGGGAAGTAACCTCATCTTT.